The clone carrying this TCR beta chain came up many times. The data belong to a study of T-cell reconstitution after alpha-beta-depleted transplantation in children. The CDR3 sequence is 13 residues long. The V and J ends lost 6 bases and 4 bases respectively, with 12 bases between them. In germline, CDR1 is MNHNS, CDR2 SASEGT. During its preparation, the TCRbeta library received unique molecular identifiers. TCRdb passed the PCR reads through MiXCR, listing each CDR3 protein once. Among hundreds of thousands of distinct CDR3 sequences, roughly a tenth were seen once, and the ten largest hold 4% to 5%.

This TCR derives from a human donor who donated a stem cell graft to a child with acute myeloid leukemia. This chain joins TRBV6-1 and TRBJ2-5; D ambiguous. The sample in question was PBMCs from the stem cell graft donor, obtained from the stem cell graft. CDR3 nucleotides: TGTGCCAGCAGAGGGCATGGAAGAGAGACCCAGTACTTC. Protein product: CASRGHGRETQYF.